A single sample gave rise to the 24 T cell receptor beta chains below, sequenced in a study of blood T cell repertoires in COVID-19. Repertoires were generated with immunoSEQ multiplex PCR, while TCRdb's copy carries only in-frame clones and drops some. The table includes about 220,000 clones, 84% detected once. Sample: PBMCs or T cells enriched from blood (not recorded which). These receptors came from a woman aged 40 to 49 who had recovered from COVID-19.

In its sample, this clone was seen a few times. This sequence joins TRBV5-1 and TRBJ1-2; 10 nucleotides align to TRBD1. Trimming took 7 bases from V and 2 from J; bases not matched to a gene: 8. From germline, CDR1 is SGHRS and CDR2 YFSETQ. CDR3 length: 15 amino acids. CDR3 residues: CASGTGDGENYGYTF. The DNA for the CDR3 is TGCGCCAGCGGGACAGGGGACGGGGAGAACTATGGCTACACCTTC.

This clone was counted ten times or more. The chain uses TRBV7-8 and TRBJ2-1, with a possible D match to TRBD2 (6 bases). The germline V gene encodes CDR1 SGHVS and CDR2 FQNEAQ. V gave up 2 bases and J gave up 0 bases, with 11 bases separating them. This CDR3 region has 16 residues. The CDR3 region is CASSLNGGSSYNEQFF. Written as DNA, the CDR3 is TGTGCCAGCAGCTTAAACGGGGGAAGCTCCTACAATGAGCAGTTCTTC.

This clone was found a few times. The sample holds other DNA sequences that translate to the same CDR3. V usage is TRBV4-1 and J usage is TRBJ2-5; 7 positions agree with TRBD1. The V gene end was trimmed by 4 bases and the J gene end by 5 bases; junction bases not matched to a gene: 7. The CDR3 runs to 14 residues. Germline-derived CDR1 and CDR2 are MGHRA and YSYEKL. In nucleotides, the CDR3 is TGCGCCAGCAGCCTACGACAGGGTGGGGAGACCCAGTACTTC. Amino acid sequence: CASSLRQGGETQYF.

The count of this clone is one. Here the CDR3 DNA reads TGTGCCAGCAGGTCTGCACAGGGTGGGGACACTGAAGCTTTCTTT. This codes for CASRSAQGGDTEAFF. This chain uses TRBV6-6 with TRBJ1-1; weak D call: TRBD1 (6 bases). Trimming left V 6 bases short and J 3 bases short, with 17 bases between. Per germline, CDR1 MNHNY and CDR2 SVGAGI (reference sequence). This CDR3 has 15 residues.

The rearrangement links TRBV14 to TRBJ2-7; 8 bases agree with TRBD2. V lost 0 bases to trimming and J lost 0 bases; unmatched junction nucleotides: 16. Germline V gene lookup returns CDR1 SGHDN and CDR2 FVKESK. This CDR3 is built from 20 residues. The CDR3 DNA is TGTGCCAGCAGCCAAGAGAAGGGTCCGGGGGGGGCCCCCCTCTCCTACGAGCAGTACGTC. Its protein is CASSQEKGPGGAPLSYEQYV.

The chain combines TRBV7-8 with TRBJ2-2, with 11 bases fitting TRBD2. The CDR3 consists of 16 residues. CDR1 and CDR2 from the germline V gene are SGHVS and FQNEAQ. V gave up 3 bases and J gave up 7 bases; unmatched junction bases: 7. The CDR3 is CASSFSGRAGDGELFF. CDR3 nucleotide sequence: TGTGCCAGCAGCTTTAGCGGGAGGGCCGGGGACGGGGAGCTGTTTTTT.

The V gene is TRBV7-2, the J gene TRBJ2-5, with TRBD2 matching over 10 bases. CDR3 size: 14 residues. The V and J ends lost 5 bases and 2 bases, in that order; junction bases with no gene match: 2. Germline V lookup: CDR1 SGHTA, CDR2 FQGNSA. The CDR3 nucleotides read TGTGCCAGCAGCCCGGGACTAGCGCAAGAGACCCAGTACTTC. It is translated as CASSPGLAQETQYF.

V and J are TRBV4-1 and TRBJ1-2; 8 nucleotides align to TRBD1. The CDR3 consists of 18 residues. J gave up 3 bases and V 1 base, and 13 bases lay outside the gene matches. Germline CDR1 reads MGHRA; CDR2 reads YSYEKL. CDR3 DNA: TGCGCCAGCAGCCAAGGAAAGACAAAGGGACAGGCTGACTATGGCTACACCTTC. As protein: CASSQGKTKGQADYGYTF.

J is TRBJ2-2 and V is TRBV7-2; 11 bases map to TRBD2. The junction had 5 bases not matched to a gene; V was cut back by 3 bases and J by 5 bases. Looked up from germline, CDR1 is SGHTA and CDR2 is FQGNSA. The CDR3 has 16 residues. CDR3 DNA sequence: TGTGCCAGCAGCTTTGCTAGCGGGAGGCATACCGGGGAGCTGTTTTTT. Translating gives CASSFASGRHTGELFF.

V is TRBV28 and J is TRBJ2-3, with 11 bases identical to TRBD2. V trimming: 5 bases; J trimming: 2 bases; junction bases outside the gene matches: 6. The length of the CDR3 is 16 residues. Looked up from germline, CDR1 is MDHEN and CDR2 is SYDVKM. CDR3 amino acids: CASSSRTSGPTDTQYF. As DNA, the CDR3 is TGTGCCAGCAGTAGCCGGACTAGCGGGCCCACAGATACGCAGTATTTT.

This clone was counted once. V and J are TRBV30 and TRBJ1-1, with unresolved D. The CDR3 runs to 15 residues. Germline V gene lookup returns CDR1 GTSNPN and CDR2 SVGIG (reference sequence). Trimming pared 0 bases from V and 1 base from J, leaving 12 bases between. CDR3 nucleotides: TGTGCCTGGAGTGTACTAGTGCACCCGAACACTGAAGCTTTCTTT. It translates to CAWSVLVHPNTEAFF.

This sequence joins TRBV2 and TRBJ2-1, with 13 bases that match TRBD2. V shed 5 bases and J 3 bases; nucleotides not matched to a gene: 7. The CDR3 is 17 residues long. Germline lookup yields CDR1 SNHLY and CDR2 FYNNEI. CDR3 coding DNA: TGTGCCAGCAGTCGACTAGCGGGAGGTCTAGGCTACAATGAGCAGTTCTTC. This encodes CASSRLAGGLGYNEQFF.

The J gene is TRBJ1-5, the V gene TRBV28; the D gene is possibly TRBD1 (6 bases). Looked up from germline, CDR1 is MDHEN and CDR2 is SYDVKM. The CDR3 consists of 13 residues. V was shortened by 4 bases and J by 7 bases, with 11 bases between the two germline ends. CDR3 loop: CASSSATGQPQHF. CDR3 sequence (DNA): TGTGCCAGCAGTTCGGCGACAGGACAGCCCCAGCATTTT.

The V gene is TRBV19, the J gene TRBJ2-1, with TRBD1 identical over 7 bases. Germline lookup yields CDR1 LNHDA and CDR2 SQIVND (reference sequence). The CDR3 loop spans 15 amino acids. V shed 5 bases, J shed 2 bases, and the junction held 6 bases outside the gene matches. The CDR3 nucleotides read TGTGCCAGTAGTGTAGGGACAGCTACCTACAATGAGCAGTTCTTC. Translating gives CASSVGTATYNEQFF.

J is TRBJ1-5 and V is TRBV6-5; D not certain. The CDR3 sequence is 14 residues long. Between the trimmed V and J ends, which lost 2 bases and 4 bases, there was a span of 9 bases. Germline values: CDR1 MNHEY, CDR2 SVGAGI. The CDR3 nucleotides are TGTGCCAGCAGTTACGACGGAGATAATCAGCCCCAGCATTTT. It is translated as CASSYDGDNQPQHF.

The V and J genes are TRBV6-5 and TRBJ1-1; TRBD1 is a possible D gene (6 bases). V was shortened by 4 bases and J by 1 base, with 10 bases between the two germline ends. CDR1 MNHEY and CDR2 SVGAGI come from the germline V gene. This CDR3 contains 14 residues. In DNA, the CDR3 is TGTGCCAGCAGTTCAGCAGGGGCGAACACTGAAGCTTTCTTT. Amino acids: CASSSAGANTEAFF.

The rearrangement uses TRBV30 and TRBJ1-1; TRBD1 agrees at 7 bases. Germline lookup yields CDR1 GTSNPN and CDR2 SVGIG (reference sequence). The CDR3 has 14 residues. V was pared by 5 bases and J by 2 bases, with 8 bases of the junction left unmatched. CDR3 nucleotide sequence: TGTGCCTGGTCCCCAGGGGGGCTAAACACTGAAGCTTTCTTT. Its protein is CAWSPGGLNTEAFF.

CDR3 sequence reads: CASGDRGGYTF. The CDR3 DNA reads TGTGCCAGCGGGGACAGGGGCGGCTACACCTTC. The chain has TRBV5-6 and TRBJ1-2; TRBD1 matches at 10 bases. V trimming: 7 bases; J trimming: 8 bases; junction bases outside the gene matches: 2. In germline, CDR1 is SGHDT, CDR2 YYEEEE. The CDR3 totals 11 residues.

This clone showed up just once. The chain recombines TRBV5-1 with TRBJ1-2; a weak D match, TRBD1 (5 bases). In germline, CDR1 is SGHRS, CDR2 YFSETQ. Between the trimmed V and J ends, which lost 0 bases and 9 bases, there was a span of 18 bases. This CDR3 spans 15 amino acids. CDR3 protein: CASSLGLGQGWSYTF. The CDR3 nucleotides are TGCGCCAGCAGCTTGGGTCTCGGGCAGGGTTGGAGCTACACCTTC. The full variable domain, in which reference TRBV5-1 and TRBJ1-2 provide the parts outside the CDR3, is KAGVTQTPRYLIKTRGQQVTLSCSPISGHRSVSWYQQTPGQGLQFLFEYFSETQRNKGNFPGRFSGRQFSNSRSEMNVSTLELGDSALYLCASSLGLGQGWSYTFGSGTRLTVV.

In its sample, this clone was seen once. V usage is TRBV11-2 and J usage is TRBJ1-4, with 8 bases identical to TRBD1. The CDR3 has 19 residues. V lost 4 bases, J lost 0 bases, and 13 bases stayed unmatched. In germline, CDR1 is SGHAT, CDR2 FQNNGV. CDR3 bases: TGTGCCAGCAGCTCGATCCGATGGACAGGGCTCACAACTAATGAAAAACTGTTTTTT. Amino acids: CASSSIRWTGLTTNEKLFF.

The rearrangement links TRBV4-3 to TRBJ2-7; maybe TRBD1 (5 bases). The CDR3 has 13 residues. Germline CDR1 is LGHNA and CDR2 is YSLEER. Between the trimmed V and J ends, which lost 1 base and 2 bases, there was a span of 6 bases. The CDR3 loop reads CASSQGTPYEQYV. The CDR3 coding sequence is TGCGCCAGCAGCCAAGGGACACCCTACGAGCAGTACGTC.

The chain recombines TRBV11-3 with TRBJ2-3, with D tentatively TRBD2 (5 bases). Germline V gene sequence: CDR1 SGHNT, CDR2 YENEEA. CDR3 length: 18 amino acids. V lost 1 base and J lost 2, with 19 bases in between. The CDR3 DNA follows: TGTGCCAGCAGCTTAGGGTGGTCTAGCAAAGGCCTCACAGATACGCAGTATTTT. This translates into CASSLGWSSKGLTDTQYF.

The DNA for the CDR3 is TGCGCCAGCAGTGACGGCACAGATACGCAGTATTTT. This encodes CASSDGTDTQYF. J is TRBJ2-3 and V is TRBV10-2; D remains unclear. The V gene's germline CDR1 is WSHSY and CDR2 SAAADI. This CDR3 is 12 amino acids long. V lost 3 bases, J lost 1 base, and 2 bases lay in between.

The chain carries TRBV12-3 or TRBV12-4 and TRBJ2-5; tentatively, D is TRBD1 (6 bases). V lost 4 bases and J lost 10, with 10 bases in between. This CDR3 region has 11 residues. CDR3 protein: CASSYGRGQYF. CDR3 DNA: TGTGCCAGCAGTTATGGCAGGGGCCAGTACTTC.